The rows below give T cell receptor beta chains drawn from one sample of a study of cytomegalovirus exposure and HLA in healthy donors. Repertoires were generated with immunoSEQ multiplex PCR, while TCRdb's copy carries only in-frame clones and drops some. This sample has around 110,000 clones; roughly three quarters occur once, and the top ten carry around 4.3%. The material sequenced was PBMCs. These receptors all come from a man aged 30-40 years in good health and CMV-seropositive. Both conserved end residues are part of each CDR3. The order of the fields is clone size, V gene, J gene, CDR3 protein. The listing skips clone size in some rows; elsewhere it reads once, few, many or a size class.

>.|TRBV27|TRBJ2-4
CASSRTVREAKNSQYF
>.|TRBV9|TRBJ2-1
CASSWAGNEQFF
>.|TRBV7-2|TRBJ2-1
CASSSDRSYNERFF
>once|TRBV7-2|TRBJ2-4
CASSLDGTAKNIQYF
>.|TRBV9|TRBJ2-1
CASSVQESSGDYNEQFF
>.|TRBV27|TRBJ2-1
CASSSYREGEQFF
>.|TRBV5-6|TRBJ2-7
CASSPGQVIQQYF
>.|TRBV19|TRBJ1-1
CASSTTPKTTGGTGGLMNTEAFF
>.|TRBV4-3|TRBJ2-6
CASSQDNGIGGNVLTF
>.|TRBV5-6|TRBJ2-7
CASSWSAGGPDEQYF
>.|TRBV9|TRBJ1-5
CASSHGQGDQPQHF
>once|TRBV11-3|TRBJ2-3
CASSQRAGGTDTQYF
>.|TRBV11-2|TRBJ1-3
CASSPTGKGNTIYF
>.|TRBV30|TRBJ1-6
CAWSVSLNSPLHF
>.|TRBV28|TRBJ2-7
CASSWVGGSYEQYF
>once|TRBV4-3|TRBJ2-3
CASSQEYRSDTQYF
>once|TRBV9|TRBJ1-4
CASSPNGGKLFF
>once|TRBV10-3|TRBJ1-5
CAISESRQGNQPQHF
>.|TRBV18|TRBJ1-5
CASSPEERQPQHF
>.|TRBV25-1|TRBJ2-7
CASSELNTPYEQYF
>.|TRBV7-9|TRBJ2-7
CASSSNAQSGLARNEQYF
>.|TRBV23-1|TRBJ2-4
CASSRGKRAKNIQYF
>.|TRBV18|TRBJ1-2
CASSPSGTAYGYTF
>.|TRBV6-5|TRBJ2-2
CASRWTGGHGELFF
>.|TRBV7-9|TRBJ2-1
CSSSLRGSSGIEQFF
>.|TRBV18|TRBJ2-4
CASSPQDLAKNSQYF
>.|TRBV9|TRBJ2-5
CASAAWTGFQETQYF
>.|TRBV7-2|TRBJ1-2
CAGSPYVSGYTF